The rows below give T cell receptor beta chains drawn from one sample of a study of post-analysis software for immune sequencing data. TCRdb fed the PCR reads into MiXCR, producing one record per CDR3 protein. The repertoire includes 750,000 to 950,000 distinct CDR3 sequences, roughly 50% of them detected once, and 4% to 5.5% sits in the top ten. The source material was blood. These receptor sequences come from a girl aged 10-17 years with multiple sclerosis. CDR3s leave out the opening cysteine and the closing phenylalanine or tryptophan. The D gene is left open where the match is weak.

d_gene	v_gene	j_gene	CDR3aa
.	TRBV20-1	TRBJ2-7	SAPDGSYEQY
TRBD1	TRBV29-1	TRBJ2-7	SATTGETYEQY
.	TRBV7-3	TRBJ2-1	ASSLLGGSSYNEQF
.	TRBV20-1	TRBJ2-7	SAREDSSYEQY
.	TRBV7-9	TRBJ2-3	ASSLRLDPLDTQY
.	TRBV4-1	TRBJ2-1	ASSQRDTYNEQF
.	TRBV9	TRBJ1-2	ASSAANYGYT
.	TRBV27	TRBJ2-4	ASSVQGPHEKY
.	TRBV20-1	TRBJ2-3	SARSGSTDTQY
.	TRBV5-1	TRBJ2-3	ASFLEGTQY
TRBD2	TRBV18	TRBJ2-7	ASTRGTSGIVAYEQY
.	TRBV29-1	TRBJ2-6	SVVYPGATRGANVLT
.	TRBV20-1	TRBJ2-1	SARVAGRGEQF
.	TRBV12-3/TRBV12-4	TRBJ2-1	ASSGGPRSYNEQF
.	TRBV7-2	TRBJ2-7	ASSLVLRGPYEQY
.	TRBV12-3/TRBV12-4	TRBJ2-4	ASSPPGLLLAKNIQY
TRBD2	TRBV2	TRBJ2-7	ASSEGASGTYEQY
TRBD2	TRBV20-1	TRBJ2-7	SARGGLAGGDSYEQY
TRBD1	TRBV7-8	TRBJ2-3	ASSLPTGGSDTQY
TRBD1	TRBV2	TRBJ1-5	ASRKDRERQPQH
TRBD2	TRBV10-3	TRBJ2-1	AISLAGENNEQF
.	TRBV7-9	.	ASSTTPRYEQY
.	TRBV6-1	TRBJ2-1	ASSPSLALYNEQF
.	TRBV7-2	TRBJ2-1	ASSESRSRYNEQF
TRBD1	TRBV10-3	TRBJ2-3	AISEGGPGQTTDTQY
TRBD2	TRBV7-6	TRBJ2-7	ASSFRTSGSPYEQY